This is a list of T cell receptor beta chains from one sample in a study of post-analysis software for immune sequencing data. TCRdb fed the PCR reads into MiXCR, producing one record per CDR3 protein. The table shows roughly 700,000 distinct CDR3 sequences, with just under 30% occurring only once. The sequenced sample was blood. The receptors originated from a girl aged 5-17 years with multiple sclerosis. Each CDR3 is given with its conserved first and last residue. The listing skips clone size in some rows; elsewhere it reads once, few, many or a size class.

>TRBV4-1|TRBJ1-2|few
CASSQGQGGDYGYTF
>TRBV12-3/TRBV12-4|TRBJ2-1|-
CASTRGLAASEQFF
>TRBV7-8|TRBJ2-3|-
CASSVMWNTDTQYF
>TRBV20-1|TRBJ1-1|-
CSALSYTEAFF
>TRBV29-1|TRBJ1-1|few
CSVPHTGNTEAFF
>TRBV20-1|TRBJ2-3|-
CSAFRSTDTQYF
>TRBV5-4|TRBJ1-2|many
CASSAGQNYGYTF
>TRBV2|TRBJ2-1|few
CASSEALSGGEGASYNEQFF
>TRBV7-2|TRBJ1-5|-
CASGPGRRSNQPQHF
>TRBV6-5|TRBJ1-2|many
CASSSPGRSYGYTF
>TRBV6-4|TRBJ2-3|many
CASSDSGSGAADTQYF
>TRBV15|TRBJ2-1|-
CATSRELVASGGFSSYNEQFF
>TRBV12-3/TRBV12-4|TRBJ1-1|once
CASSSPDSAGTEAFF
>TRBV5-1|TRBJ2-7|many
CASSLWGAGVKSHEQYF
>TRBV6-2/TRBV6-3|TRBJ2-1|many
CASRPPTSGRDNEQFF
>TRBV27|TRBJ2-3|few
CASSSYGTLAGEDTQYF
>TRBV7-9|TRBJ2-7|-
CASSRRRNEQYF
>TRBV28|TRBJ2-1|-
CASSFRQRSYNEQFF
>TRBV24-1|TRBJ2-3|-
CAASDFSGLSDTQYF
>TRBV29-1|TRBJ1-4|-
CSVQPGGREKLFF
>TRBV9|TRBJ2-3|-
CASGRSGQGIDTQYF
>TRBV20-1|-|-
CSARGLEGTYNEQYF
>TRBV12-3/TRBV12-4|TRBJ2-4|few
CASSFYTENIQYF
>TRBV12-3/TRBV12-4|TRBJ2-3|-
CASSHPGQPDTQYF
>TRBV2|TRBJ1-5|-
CASSEGRYQPQHF
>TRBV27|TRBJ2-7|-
CASSRNRVHEQYF
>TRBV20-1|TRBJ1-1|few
CSAYGTADTEAFF